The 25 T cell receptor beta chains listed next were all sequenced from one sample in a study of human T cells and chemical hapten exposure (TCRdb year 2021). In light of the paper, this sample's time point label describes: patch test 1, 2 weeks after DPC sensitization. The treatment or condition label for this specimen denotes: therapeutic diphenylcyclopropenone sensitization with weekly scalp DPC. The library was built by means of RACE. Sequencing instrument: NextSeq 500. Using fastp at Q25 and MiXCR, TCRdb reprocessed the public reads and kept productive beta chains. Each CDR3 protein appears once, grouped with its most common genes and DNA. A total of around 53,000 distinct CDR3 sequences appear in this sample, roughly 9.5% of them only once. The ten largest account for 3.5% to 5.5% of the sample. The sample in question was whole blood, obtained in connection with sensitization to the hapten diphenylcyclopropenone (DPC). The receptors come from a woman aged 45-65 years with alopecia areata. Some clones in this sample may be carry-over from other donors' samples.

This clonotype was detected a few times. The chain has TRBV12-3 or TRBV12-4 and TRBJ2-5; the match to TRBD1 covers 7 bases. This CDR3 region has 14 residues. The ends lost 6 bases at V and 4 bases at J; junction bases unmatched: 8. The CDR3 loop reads CASSQNTGAETQYF. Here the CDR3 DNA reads TGTGCCAGCAGCCAAAATACAGGGGCAGAGACCCAGTACTTC.

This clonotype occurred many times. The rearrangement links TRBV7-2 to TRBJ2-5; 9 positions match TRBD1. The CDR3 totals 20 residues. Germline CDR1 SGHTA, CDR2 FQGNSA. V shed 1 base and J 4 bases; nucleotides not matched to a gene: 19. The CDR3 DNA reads TGTGCCAGCAGCTTAGAACCACGAGGCGTTCTGGGACAGGGCGGAGAGACCCAGTACTTC. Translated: CASSLEPRGVLGQGGETQYF.

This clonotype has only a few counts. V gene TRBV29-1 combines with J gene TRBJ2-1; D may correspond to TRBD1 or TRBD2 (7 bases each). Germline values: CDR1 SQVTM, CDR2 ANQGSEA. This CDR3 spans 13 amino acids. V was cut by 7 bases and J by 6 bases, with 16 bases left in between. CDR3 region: CSAQGGAGNEQFF. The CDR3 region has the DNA TGCAGCGCCCAGGGGGGGGCGGGCAATGAGCAGTTCTTC.

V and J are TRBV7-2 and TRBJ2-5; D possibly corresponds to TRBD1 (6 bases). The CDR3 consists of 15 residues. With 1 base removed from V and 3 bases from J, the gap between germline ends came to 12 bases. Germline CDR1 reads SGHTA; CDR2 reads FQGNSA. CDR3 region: CASSLGGYREETQYF. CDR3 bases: TGTGCCAGCAGCTTAGGGGGCTACAGGGAAGAGACCCAGTACTTC.

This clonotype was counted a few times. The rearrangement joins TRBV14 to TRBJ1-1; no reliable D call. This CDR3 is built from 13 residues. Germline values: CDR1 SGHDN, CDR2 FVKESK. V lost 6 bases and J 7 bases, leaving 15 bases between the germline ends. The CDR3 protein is CASSHFPNLEAFF. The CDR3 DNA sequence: TGTGCCAGCAGTCACTTCCCGAACCTTGAAGCTTTCTTT.

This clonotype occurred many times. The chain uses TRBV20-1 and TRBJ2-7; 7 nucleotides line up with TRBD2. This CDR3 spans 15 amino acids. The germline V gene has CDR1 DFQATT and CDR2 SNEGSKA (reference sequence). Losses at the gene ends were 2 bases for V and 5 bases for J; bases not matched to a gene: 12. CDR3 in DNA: TGCAGTGCTAGAAGGGCGGGCGGGAGAACCAACGAGCAGTACTTC. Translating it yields CSARRAGGRTNEQYF.

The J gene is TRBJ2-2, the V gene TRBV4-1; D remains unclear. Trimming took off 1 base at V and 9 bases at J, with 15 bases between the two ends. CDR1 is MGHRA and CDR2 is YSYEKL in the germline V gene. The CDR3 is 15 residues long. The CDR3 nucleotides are TGCGCCAGCAGCCAAGTTGGGTCAGCGAAAAGGGAGCTGTTTTTT. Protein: CASSQVGSAKRELFF.

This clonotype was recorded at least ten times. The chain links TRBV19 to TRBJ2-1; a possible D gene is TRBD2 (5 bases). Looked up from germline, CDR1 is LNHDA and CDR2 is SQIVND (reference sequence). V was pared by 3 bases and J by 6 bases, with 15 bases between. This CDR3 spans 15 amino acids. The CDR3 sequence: CASSMERARTNEQFF. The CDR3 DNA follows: TGTGCCAGTAGTATGGAGAGGGCAAGAACCAATGAGCAGTTCTTC.

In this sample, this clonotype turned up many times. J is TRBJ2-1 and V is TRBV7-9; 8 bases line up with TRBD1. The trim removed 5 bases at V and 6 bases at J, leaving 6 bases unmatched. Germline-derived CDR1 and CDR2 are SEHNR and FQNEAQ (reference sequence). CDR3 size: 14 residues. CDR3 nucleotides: TGTGCCAGCAGCCCGGGACAGGTACTCAATGAGCAGTTCTTC. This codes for CASSPGQVLNEQFF.

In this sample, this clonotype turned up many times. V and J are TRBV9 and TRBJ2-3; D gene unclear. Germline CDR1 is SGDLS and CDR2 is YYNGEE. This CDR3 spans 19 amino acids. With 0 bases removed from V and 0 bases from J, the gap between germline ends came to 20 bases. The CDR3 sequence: CASSVGPRLPADSTDTQYF. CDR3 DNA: TGTGCCAGCAGCGTAGGACCCCGACTGCCGGCGGATAGCACAGATACGCAGTATTTT.

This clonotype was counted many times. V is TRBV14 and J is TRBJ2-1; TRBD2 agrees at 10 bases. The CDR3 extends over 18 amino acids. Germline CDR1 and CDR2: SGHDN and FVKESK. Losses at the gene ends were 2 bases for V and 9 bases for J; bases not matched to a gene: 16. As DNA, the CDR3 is TGTGCCAGCAGCCAACCCCCGTTAGCTAGCGGGAGCACGGCTGAGCAGTTCTTC. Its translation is CASSQPPLASGSTAEQFF.

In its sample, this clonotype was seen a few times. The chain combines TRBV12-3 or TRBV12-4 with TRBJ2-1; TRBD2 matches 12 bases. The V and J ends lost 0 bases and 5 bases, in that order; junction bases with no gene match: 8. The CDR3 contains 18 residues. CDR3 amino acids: CASSLALLAGGRNNEQFF. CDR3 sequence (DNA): TGTGCCAGCAGTTTAGCGCTCCTAGCGGGAGGGAGGAACAATGAGCAGTTCTTC.

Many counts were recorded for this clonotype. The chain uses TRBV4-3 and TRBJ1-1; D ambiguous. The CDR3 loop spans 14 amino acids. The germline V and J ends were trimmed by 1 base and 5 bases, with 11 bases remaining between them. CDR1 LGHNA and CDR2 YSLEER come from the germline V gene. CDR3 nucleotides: TGCGCCAGCAGCCAAGTTTCTGCGGGGACTGAAGCTTTCTTT. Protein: CASSQVSAGTEAFF.

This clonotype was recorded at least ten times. CDR3 loop: CASSRDTEAFF. The CDR3 DNA sequence: TGTGCCAGCAGTAGGGACACTGAAGCTTTCTTT. The V call is TRBV6-2 or TRBV6-3, the J call TRBJ1-1; D unclear. The CDR3 contains 11 residues. Germline V gene lookup returns CDR1 MNHEY and CDR2 SVGEGT. V shed 5 bases and J shed 3 bases, with 4 bases lying between them.

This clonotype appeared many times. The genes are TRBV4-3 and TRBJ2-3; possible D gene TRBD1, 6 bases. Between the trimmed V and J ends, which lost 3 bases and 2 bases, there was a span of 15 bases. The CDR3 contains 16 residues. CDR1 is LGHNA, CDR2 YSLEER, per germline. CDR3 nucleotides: TGCGCCAGCAGCCATGTCCGGGACATCGTCACAGATACGCAGTATTTT. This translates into CASSHVRDIVTDTQYF.

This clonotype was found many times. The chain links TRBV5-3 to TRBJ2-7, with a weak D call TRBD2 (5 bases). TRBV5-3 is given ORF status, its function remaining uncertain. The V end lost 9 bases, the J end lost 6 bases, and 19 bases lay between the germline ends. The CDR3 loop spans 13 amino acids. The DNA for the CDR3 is TGTGCCACAATACAAACCCTAGCAGTCGAGCAGTACTTC. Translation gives CATIQTLAVEQYF.

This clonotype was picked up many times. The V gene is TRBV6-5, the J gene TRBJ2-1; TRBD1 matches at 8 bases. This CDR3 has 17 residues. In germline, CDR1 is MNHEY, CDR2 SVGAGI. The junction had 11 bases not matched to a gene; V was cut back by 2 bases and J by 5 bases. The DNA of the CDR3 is TGTGCCAGCAGTTACCGTTTCTCGACAGGGGACGACAATGAGCAGTTCTTC. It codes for CASSYRFSTGDDNEQFF.

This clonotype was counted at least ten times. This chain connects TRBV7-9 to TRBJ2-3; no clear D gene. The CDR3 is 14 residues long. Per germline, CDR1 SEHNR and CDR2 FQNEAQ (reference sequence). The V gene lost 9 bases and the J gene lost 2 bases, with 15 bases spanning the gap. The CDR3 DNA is TGTGCCAGTACCCGTCGGCGGTACACAGATACGCAGTATTTT. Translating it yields CASTRRRYTDTQYF. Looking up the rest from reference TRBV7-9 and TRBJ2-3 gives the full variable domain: DTGVSQNPRHKITKRGQNVTFRCDPISEHNRLYWYRQTLGQGPEFLTYFQNEAQLEKSRLLSDRFSAERPKGSFSTLEIQRTEQGDSAMYLCASTRRRYTDTQYFGPGTRLTVL.

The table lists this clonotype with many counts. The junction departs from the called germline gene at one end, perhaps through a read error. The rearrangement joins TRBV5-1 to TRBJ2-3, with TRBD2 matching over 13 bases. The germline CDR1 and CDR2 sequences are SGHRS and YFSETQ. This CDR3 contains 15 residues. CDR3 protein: CASSELAGGTDTQYF. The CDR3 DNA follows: TGTGCCAGCAGTGAACTAGCGGGAGGGACAGATACGCAGTATTTT.

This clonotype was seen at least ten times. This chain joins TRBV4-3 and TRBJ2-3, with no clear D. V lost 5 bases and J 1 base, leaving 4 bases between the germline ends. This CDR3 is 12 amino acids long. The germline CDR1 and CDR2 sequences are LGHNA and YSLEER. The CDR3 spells CASSTRTDTQYF. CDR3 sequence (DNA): TGCGCCAGCAGCACTCGCACAGATACGCAGTATTTT.

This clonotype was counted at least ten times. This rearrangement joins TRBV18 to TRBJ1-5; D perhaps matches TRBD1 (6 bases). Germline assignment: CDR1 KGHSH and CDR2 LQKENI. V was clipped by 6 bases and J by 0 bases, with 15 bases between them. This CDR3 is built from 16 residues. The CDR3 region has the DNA TGTGCCAGCTCGCTCTTAGGGGGAATTAGCAATCAGCCCCAGCATTTT. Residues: CASSLLGGISNQPQHF.

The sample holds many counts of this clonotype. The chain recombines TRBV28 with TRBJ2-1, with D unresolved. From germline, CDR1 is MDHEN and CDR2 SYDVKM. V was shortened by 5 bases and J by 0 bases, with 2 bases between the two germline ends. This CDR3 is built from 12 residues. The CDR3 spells CASSISYNEQFF. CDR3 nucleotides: TGTGCCAGCAGTATCTCCTACAATGAGCAGTTCTTC.

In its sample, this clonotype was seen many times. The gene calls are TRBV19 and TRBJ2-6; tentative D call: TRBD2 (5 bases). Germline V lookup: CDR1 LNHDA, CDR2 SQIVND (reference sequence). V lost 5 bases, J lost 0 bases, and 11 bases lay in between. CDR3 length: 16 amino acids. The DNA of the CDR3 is TGTGCCAGTAGTTGGGCGGGTACCTCTGGGGCCAACGTCCTGACTTTC. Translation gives CASSWAGTSGANVLTF.

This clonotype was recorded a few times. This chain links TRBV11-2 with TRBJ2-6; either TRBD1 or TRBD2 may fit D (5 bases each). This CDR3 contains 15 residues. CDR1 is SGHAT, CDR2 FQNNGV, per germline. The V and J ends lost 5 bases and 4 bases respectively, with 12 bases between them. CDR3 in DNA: TGTGCCAGCAGCCCCACGGGGCCCGGGGCCAACGTCCTGACTTTC. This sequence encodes CASSPTGPGANVLTF.

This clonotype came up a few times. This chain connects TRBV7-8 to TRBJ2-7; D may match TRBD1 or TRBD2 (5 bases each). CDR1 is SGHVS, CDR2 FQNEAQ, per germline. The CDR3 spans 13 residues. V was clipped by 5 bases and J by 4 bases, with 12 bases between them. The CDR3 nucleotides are TGTGCCAGCAGCCGGGACCCCCCGTACGAGCAGTACTTC. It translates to CASSRDPPYEQYF.